The source of this TCR beta chain is a study of beta chain features in type 1 diabetes. Whole-study results and caveats: All four CD4+ subsets of Type 1 diabetes patients contained TCRB CDR3s that were moderately but significantly shorter. PCR might pick shorter templates more often, in the same way for patients and controls.

In this sample, this clone turned up a few times. What it binds is not known. As every portion of the isolated RNA was reverse transcribed, the sequencing read expressed TCRB transcripts. Produced via immunoSEQ multiplex PCR; TCRdb's table is partial and in-frame only. Among 52,000 or so clones, 52% were seen once, and the ten largest hold around 2.5%. CD4+ cells of the naive, central memory, regulatory and stem cell-like memory types were sorted via CD45RO/CCR7/CD25/CD127/CD95/CD27. The authors obtained over 95% purity in all sorted populations. V lost 2 bases and J lost 7; bases outside the gene matches: 6. Looked up from germline, CDR1 is SGHRS and CDR2 is YFSETQ. This CDR3 is built from 15 residues.

What was sequenced was Tregs from blood. This clonotype was obtained from a middle-aged woman with type 1 diabetes. The V and J genes are TRBV5-1 and TRBJ2-1; TRBD2 matches 10 bases. The CDR3 nucleotides read TGCGCCAGCAGCTTAGTAGCGGGAGGAGGGAATGAGCAGTTCTTC. It specifies CASSLVAGGGNEQFF.